This TCR beta chain was obtained from a study of neurological immune-mediated disorders. This clonotype was observed a handful of times. The time point here: technical triplicate 2. TCRdb redid the calling of the 5' RACE reads with MiXCR, one entry per CDR3 protein. The repertoire holds tens of thousands of distinct CDR3 sequences, with around 24% as singletons. The specimen was PBMCs. This receptor was identified in a man in his sixties with HTLV-1-associated myelopathy (HAM/TSP).

The CDR3 sequence is CASSQVSGGIRTDEKLFF. The CDR3 bases are TGTGCCAGCAGCCAAGTGAGCGGGGGTATAAGGACCGATGAAAAACTGTTTTTT. V usage is TRBV3-1 and J usage is TRBJ1-4, with D possibly matching TRBD1 (5 bases). The CDR3 loop spans 18 amino acids. CDR1 LGHDT and CDR2 YNNKEL come from the germline V gene (reference sequence). Trimming took 1 base from V and 6 from J, leaving 21 bases between them.